The 18 T cell receptor beta chains given below trace back to one sample, sequenced in a study of blood T cell repertoires in COVID-19. TCRdb keeps only in-frame clones here, not all; method: immunoSEQ multiplex PCR. This table holds fewer than 120,000 clones, roughly 85% found once. Sequenced sample: peripheral blood. The source of these receptors is a human donor in a cohort sampled during active COVID-19.

The chain carries TRBV21-1 and TRBJ1-1. TRBV21-1 is assigned pseudogene status. The CDR3 spans 21 residues. CDR3 loop: CASSKVGREGGVSHPNTEAFF. CDR3 bases: TGTGCCAGCAGCAAAGTTGGGAGGGAAGGCGGTGTTTCCCACCCGAACACTGAAGCTTTCTTT.

The rearrangement links TRBV4-2 to TRBJ2-1, with 13 positions matching TRBD2. V dropped 4 bases and J dropped 0; count of bases not matched to a gene: 6. The germline CDR1 and CDR2 sequences are LGHNA and YNFKEQ. There are 18 residues in the CDR3. The CDR3: CASSPELAGGASYNEQFF. The CDR3 bases are TGTGCCAGCAGCCCAGAACTAGCGGGGGGGGCCTCCTACAATGAGCAGTTCTTC.

V and J are TRBV29-1 and TRBJ2-2, with 7 bases that match TRBD1. J was trimmed by 6 bases and V by 2 bases; bases with no gene match: 9. Germline values: CDR1 SQVTM, CDR2 ANQGSEA. The CDR3 has 15 amino acids. CDR3 nucleotide sequence: TGCAGCGTTGAAAAGGGACAGTCGGTCCCCGGGGAGCTGTTTTTT. It is translated as CSVEKGQSVPGELFF.

The chain carries TRBV2 and TRBJ2-5, with 7 bases fitting TRBD1. The V gene end was trimmed by 3 bases and the J gene end by 5 bases; junction bases not matched to a gene: 0. Germline V gene sequence: CDR1 SNHLY, CDR2 FYNNEI. The CDR3 runs 12 residues. CDR3 bases: TGTGCCAGCAGTGACAGGGGGGAGACCCAGTACTTC. Translated: CASSDRGETQYF.

This clone was recorded only once. The rearrangement joins TRBV6-5 to TRBJ1-2; tentatively, D is TRBD1 (6 bases). This CDR3 region has 15 residues. The V end lost 6 bases, the J end lost 5 bases, and 19 bases lay between the germline ends. Germline V gives CDR1 MNHEY, CDR2 SVGAGI. The CDR3 region is CASSLLPGVEYGYTF. The CDR3 DNA sequence: TGTGCCAGCAGCTTACTGCCAGGGGTGGAATATGGCTACACCTTC.

J is TRBJ2-7 and V is TRBV11-2; 14 nucleotides line up with TRBD2. The germline gives CDR1 SGHAT, CDR2 FQNNGV. The CDR3 is made up of 17 amino acids. V trimming: 4 bases; J trimming: 0 bases; junction bases outside the gene matches: 5. The CDR3 region is CASSWEGTSGSSYEQYF. CDR3 nucleotides: TGTGCCAGCAGCTGGGAAGGGACTAGCGGGAGCTCCTACGAGCAGTACTTC.

The rearrangement joins TRBV2 to TRBJ1-6; no reliable D call. CDR3 length: 12 amino acids. Germline CDR1 and CDR2: SNHLY and FYNNEI. The V end was cut by 6 bases, the J end by 10 bases, with 10 bases between. CDR3 nucleotides: TGTGCCAGCAGAACAGATATCTCACCCCTCCACTTT. Translation gives CASRTDISPLHF. Based on the CDR3 plus reference TRBV2 and TRBJ1-6, the full variable domain is EPEVTQTPSHQVTQMGQEVILRCVPISNHLYFYWYRQILGQKVEFLVSFYNNEISEKSEIFDDQFSVERPDGSNFTLKIRSTKLEDSAMYFCASRTDISPLHFGNGTRLTVT.

This chain links TRBV18 with TRBJ2-7; D is perhaps TRBD1 (6 bases). Trimming cost V 3 bases and J 3 bases, with 9 bases left between them. From germline, CDR1 is KGHSH and CDR2 LQKENI. The CDR3 totals 13 residues. The CDR3 nucleotides read TGTGCCAGCTCACCCCAGGGGCGCTACGAGCAGTACTTC. It codes for CASSPQGRYEQYF.

V gene TRBV18 combines with J gene TRBJ2-1; D gene uncertain. Germline assignment: CDR1 KGHSH and CDR2 LQKENI. This CDR3 spans 15 amino acids. Trimming removed 0 bases from V and 9 bases from J, with 15 bases in between. CDR3 DNA: TGTGCCAGCTCACCACCGGCTAGTCGCGTGGGTGAGCAGTTCTTC. Amino acid sequence: CASSPPASRVGEQFF. Variable domain in full (rest from reference TRBV18 and TRBJ2-1): NAGVMQNPRHLVRRRGQEARLRCSPMKGHSHVYWYRQLPEEGLKFMVYLQKENIIDESGMPKERFSAEFPKEGPSILRIQQVVRGDSAAYFCASSPPASRVGEQFFGPGTRLTVL.

The genes are TRBV27 and TRBJ2-1, with a tentative D call TRBD1 (6 bases). V lost 1 base and J 3 bases, leaving 10 bases between the germline ends. CDR3 length: 15 residues. Germline lookup yields CDR1 MNHEY and CDR2 SMNVEV (reference sequence). The CDR3: CASSLYGTSYNEQFF. The CDR3 DNA sequence: TGTGCCAGCAGTTTATACGGGACAAGCTACAATGAGCAGTTCTTC.

This sequence joins TRBV20-1 and TRBJ2-5, with 8 positions matching TRBD1. Trimming took 4 bases from V and 5 from J; bases not matched to a gene: 0. Germline-derived CDR1 and CDR2 are DFQATT and SNEGSKA (reference sequence). The CDR3 covers 11 residues. The DNA of the CDR3 is TGCAGTGCTACAGGGGGCGAGACCCAGTACTTC. It encodes CSATGGETQYF.

This chain uses TRBV5-1 with TRBJ1-3; 8 nucleotides line up with TRBD1. Germline trimming cut 3 bases from V and 2 bases from J; bases unmatched to any gene: 4. Germline assignment: CDR1 SGHRS and CDR2 YFSETQ. CDR3 length: 15 amino acids. The CDR3 loop is CASSSPDRAGNTIYF. The CDR3 region has the DNA TGCGCCAGCAGCTCTCCGGACAGGGCTGGAAACACCATATATTTT.

The chain combines TRBV30 with TRBJ2-1, with D possibly TRBD1 on 6 matching bases. The CDR3 consists of 16 residues. CDR1 GTSNPN and CDR2 SVGIG come from the germline V gene (reference sequence). Trimming took 4 bases from V and 0 from J, leaving 16 bases between them. CDR3 coding DNA: TGTGCCTGGAAGGGGACAAAGCGCTCCTCCTACAATGAGCAGTTCTTC. It is translated as CAWKGTKRSSYNEQFF.

This clone has just one count. This sequence joins TRBV27 and TRBJ2-7, with D perhaps matching TRBD1 (5 bases). V was shortened by 4 bases and J by 0 bases, with 7 bases between the two germline ends. Germline CDR1 and CDR2: MNHEY and SMNVEV (reference sequence). This CDR3 region has 13 residues. The CDR3 DNA is TGTGCCAGCAGTTCAACAGGCTCCTACGAGCAGTACTTC. Translation: CASSSTGSYEQYF.

At least ten counts were recorded for this clone. V gene TRBV28 combines with J gene TRBJ1-4, with 10 bases aligning to TRBD1. CDR1 is MDHEN and CDR2 is SYDVKM in the germline V gene. This CDR3 spans 13 amino acids. The junction had 3 bases not matched to a gene; V was cut back by 8 bases and J by 6 bases. CDR3 nucleotide sequence: TGTGCCAGCTCCGGGACAGGGGATGAAAAACTGTTTTTT. Amino acids: CASSGTGDEKLFF.

The chain combines TRBV9 with TRBJ1-2, with 8 bases fitting TRBD1. V lost 2 bases and J lost 6; bases outside the gene matches: 6. CDR3 length equals 14 residues. Germline lookup yields CDR1 SGDLS and CDR2 YYNGEE. The CDR3 sequence: CASSVSDRAHGYTF. The CDR3 DNA sequence: TGTGCCAGCAGCGTTTCGGACAGGGCCCATGGCTACACCTTC.

As DNA, the CDR3 is TGTGCCAGCAGCCTACAGGGTAACACTGAAGCTTTCTTT. Its protein is CASSLQGNTEAFF. The chain links TRBV4-2 to TRBJ1-1, with a weak D call TRBD1 (6 bases). CDR3 size: 13 residues. The germline V gene has CDR1 LGHNA and CDR2 YNFKEQ. The germline V and J ends were trimmed by 4 bases and 2 bases, with 8 bases remaining between them.

The rearrangement uses TRBV5-8 and TRBJ2-5; TRBD1 might be the D (5 bases). This CDR3 comprises 14 residues. The germline V gene encodes CDR1 SGHTS and CDR2 YDEGEE. V was trimmed by 0 bases and J by 2 bases, leaving 8 bases between them. This CDR3 reads CASSLEPGQETQYF. In DNA form, the CDR3 reads TGTGCCAGCAGCTTGGAGCCAGGGCAAGAGACCCAGTACTTC.